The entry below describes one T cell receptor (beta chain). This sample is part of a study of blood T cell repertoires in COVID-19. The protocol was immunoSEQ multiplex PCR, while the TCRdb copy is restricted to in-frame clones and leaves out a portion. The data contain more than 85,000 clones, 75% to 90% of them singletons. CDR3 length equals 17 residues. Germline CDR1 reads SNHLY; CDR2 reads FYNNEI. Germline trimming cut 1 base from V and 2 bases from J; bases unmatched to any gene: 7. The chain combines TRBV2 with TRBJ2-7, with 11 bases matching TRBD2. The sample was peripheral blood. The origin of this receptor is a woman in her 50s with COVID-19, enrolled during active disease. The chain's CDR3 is CASSEGSGGANAYEQYF. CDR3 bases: TGTGCCAGCAGTGAAGGTAGCGGGGGGGCCAACGCCTACGAGCAGTACTTC. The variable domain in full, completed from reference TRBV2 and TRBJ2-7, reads EPEVTQTPSHQVTQMGQEVILRCVPISNHLYFYWYRQILGQKVEFLVSFYNNEISEKSEIFDDQFSVERPDGSNFTLKIRSTKLEDSAMYFCASSEGSGGANAYEQYFGPGTRLTVT.